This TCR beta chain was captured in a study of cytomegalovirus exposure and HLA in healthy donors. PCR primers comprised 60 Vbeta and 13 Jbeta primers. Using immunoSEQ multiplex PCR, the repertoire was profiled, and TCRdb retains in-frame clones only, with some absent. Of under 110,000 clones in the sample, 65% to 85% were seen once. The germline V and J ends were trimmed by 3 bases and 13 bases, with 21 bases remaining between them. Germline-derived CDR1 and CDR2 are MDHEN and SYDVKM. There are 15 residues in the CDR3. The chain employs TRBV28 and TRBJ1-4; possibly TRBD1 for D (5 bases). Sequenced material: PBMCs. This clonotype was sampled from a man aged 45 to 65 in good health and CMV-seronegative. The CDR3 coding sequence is TGTGCCAGCAGTTTTGTAGGGGCTACCCATCCTGGACTGTTTTTT. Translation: CASSFVGATHPGLFF.